This T cell receptor beta chain was observed in a study of blood T cell repertoires in COVID-19. This clone was observed a single time. Sequencing used immunoSEQ multiplex PCR; TCRdb keeps in-frame clones, though not all of them. Of tens of thousands of clones detected, approximately 78% appear once; the ten largest clones hold approximately 5.9%. V lost 4 bases, J lost 4 bases, and 11 bases stayed unmatched. Germline V CDR1 and CDR2: LGHNA, YNFKEQ. This CDR3 is 17 amino acids long. The material sequenced was peripheral blood. The J gene is TRBJ1-5, the V gene TRBV4-2; the match to TRBD1 covers 9 bases. The receptor's source is a human donor in a cohort sampled during active or convalescent COVID-19. This CDR3 is CASSRGLGQGENQPQHF. The CDR3 DNA follows: TGTGCCAGCAGCCGGGGGTTGGGACAGGGAGAAAATCAGCCCCAGCATTTT.